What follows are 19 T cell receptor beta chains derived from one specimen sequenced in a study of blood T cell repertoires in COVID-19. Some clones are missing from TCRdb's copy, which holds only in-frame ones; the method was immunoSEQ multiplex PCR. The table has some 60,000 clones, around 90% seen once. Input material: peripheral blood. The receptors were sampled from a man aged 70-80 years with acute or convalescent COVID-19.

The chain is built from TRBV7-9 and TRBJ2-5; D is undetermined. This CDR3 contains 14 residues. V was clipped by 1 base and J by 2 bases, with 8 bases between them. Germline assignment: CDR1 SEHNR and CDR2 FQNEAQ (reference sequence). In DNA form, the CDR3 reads TGTGCCAGCAGCTTAGATCAACAGCAAGAGACCCAGTACTTC. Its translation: CASSLDQQQETQYF.

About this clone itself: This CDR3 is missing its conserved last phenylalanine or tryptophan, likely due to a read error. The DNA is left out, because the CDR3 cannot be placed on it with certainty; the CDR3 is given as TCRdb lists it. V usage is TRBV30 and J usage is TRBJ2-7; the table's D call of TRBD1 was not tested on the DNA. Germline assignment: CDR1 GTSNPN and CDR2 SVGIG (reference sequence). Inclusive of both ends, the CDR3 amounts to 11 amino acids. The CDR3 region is CAWSVGQGAVL.

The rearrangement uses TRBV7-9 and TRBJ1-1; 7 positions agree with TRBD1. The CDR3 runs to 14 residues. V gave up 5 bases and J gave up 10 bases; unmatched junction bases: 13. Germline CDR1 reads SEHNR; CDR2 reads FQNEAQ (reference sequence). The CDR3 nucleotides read TGTGCCAGCAGCCAAGTCGGACAGGTGGCCGGAGCTTTCTTT. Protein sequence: CASSQVGQVAGAFF.

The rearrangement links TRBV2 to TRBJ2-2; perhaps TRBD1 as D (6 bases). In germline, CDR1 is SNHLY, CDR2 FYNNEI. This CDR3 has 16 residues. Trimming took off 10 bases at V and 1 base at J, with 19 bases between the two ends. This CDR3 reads CANRKNRDRNTGELFF. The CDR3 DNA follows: TGTGCCAACAGAAAAAACAGGGATAGGAACACCGGGGAGCTGTTTTTT.

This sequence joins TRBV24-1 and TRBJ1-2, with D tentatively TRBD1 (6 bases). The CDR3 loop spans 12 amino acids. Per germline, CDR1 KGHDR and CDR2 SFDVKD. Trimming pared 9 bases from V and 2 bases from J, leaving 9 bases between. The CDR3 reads CATSDRNYGYTF. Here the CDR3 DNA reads TGTGCCACCTCCGACAGGAACTATGGCTACACCTTC.

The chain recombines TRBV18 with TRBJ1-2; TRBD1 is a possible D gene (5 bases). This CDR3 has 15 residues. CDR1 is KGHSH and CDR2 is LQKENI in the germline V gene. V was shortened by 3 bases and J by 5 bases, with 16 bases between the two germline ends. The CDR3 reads CASSPPVSGGYGYTF. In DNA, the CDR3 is TGTGCCAGCTCACCCCCTGTATCGGGGGGATATGGCTACACCTTC.

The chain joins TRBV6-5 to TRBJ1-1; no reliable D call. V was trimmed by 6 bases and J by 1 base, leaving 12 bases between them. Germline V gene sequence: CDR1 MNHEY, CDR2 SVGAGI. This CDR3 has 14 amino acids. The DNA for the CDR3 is TGTGCCAGCAGACACGACAAGACGAACACTGAAGCTTTCTTT. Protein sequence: CASRHDKTNTEAFF.

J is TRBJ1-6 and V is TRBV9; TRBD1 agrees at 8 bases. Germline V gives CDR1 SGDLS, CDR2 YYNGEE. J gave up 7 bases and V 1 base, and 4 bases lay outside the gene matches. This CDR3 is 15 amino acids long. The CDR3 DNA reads TGTGCCAGCAGCGTAACACAGGGGGGGAATTCACCCCTCCACTTT. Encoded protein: CASSVTQGGNSPLHF.

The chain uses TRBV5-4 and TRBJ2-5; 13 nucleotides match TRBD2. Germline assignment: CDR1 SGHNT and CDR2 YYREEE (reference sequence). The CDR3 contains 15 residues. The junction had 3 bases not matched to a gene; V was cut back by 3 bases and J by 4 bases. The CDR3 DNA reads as TGTGCCAGCAGCTCTGGACTAGCGGGAGTAGAGACCCAGTACTTC. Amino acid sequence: CASSSGLAGVETQYF.

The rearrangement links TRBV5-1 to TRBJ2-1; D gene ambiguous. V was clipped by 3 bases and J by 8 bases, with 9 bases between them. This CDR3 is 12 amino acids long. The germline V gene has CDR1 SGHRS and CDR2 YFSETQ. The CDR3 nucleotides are TGCGCCAGCAGCTGGAATCAGGATGAGCAGTTCTTC. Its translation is CASSWNQDEQFF. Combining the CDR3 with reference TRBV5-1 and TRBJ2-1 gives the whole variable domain KAGVTQTPRYLIKTRGQQVTLSCSPISGHRSVSWYQQTPGQGLQFLFEYFSETQRNKGNFPGRFSGRQFSNSRSEMNVSTLELGDSALYLCASSWNQDEQFFGPGTRLTVL.

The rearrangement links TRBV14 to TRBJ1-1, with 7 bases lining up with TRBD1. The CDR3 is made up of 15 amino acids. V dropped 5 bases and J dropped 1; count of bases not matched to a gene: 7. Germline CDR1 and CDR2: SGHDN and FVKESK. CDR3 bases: TGTGCCAGCAGCTTGCGGGGACAGCAGAACACTGAAGCTTTCTTT. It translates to CASSLRGQQNTEAFF.

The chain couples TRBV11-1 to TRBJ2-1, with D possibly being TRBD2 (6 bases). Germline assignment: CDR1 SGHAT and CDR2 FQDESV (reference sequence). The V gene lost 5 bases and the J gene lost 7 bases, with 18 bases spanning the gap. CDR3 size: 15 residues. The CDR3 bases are TGTGCCAGCAGCCGGACGGGACTCCAAGGGAATGAGCAGTTCTTC. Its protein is CASSRTGLQGNEQFF. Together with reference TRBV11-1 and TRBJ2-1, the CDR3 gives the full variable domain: EAEVAQSPRYKITEKSQAVAFWCDPISGHATLYWYRQILGQGPELLVQFQDESVVDDSQLPKDRFSAERLKGVDSTLKIQPAELGDSAMYLCASSRTGLQGNEQFFGPGTRLTVL.

The CDR3 region is CASRAGPLGSPLHF. The CDR3 DNA reads as TGTGCCAGCAGGGCGGGACCATTGGGTTCACCCCTCCACTTT. V usage is TRBV6-5 and J usage is TRBJ1-6; D might be TRBD1 (5 bases). CDR3 length: 14 residues. Trimming stripped 6 bases from V and 9 bases from J, with 15 bases between. Germline-derived CDR1 and CDR2 are MNHEY and SVGAGI.

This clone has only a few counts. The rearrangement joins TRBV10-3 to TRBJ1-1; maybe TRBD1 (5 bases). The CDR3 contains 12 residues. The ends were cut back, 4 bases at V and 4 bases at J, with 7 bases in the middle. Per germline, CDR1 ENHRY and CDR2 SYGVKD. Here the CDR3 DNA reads TGTGCCATCAGTGCGACAGCCACTGAAGCTTTCTTT. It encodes CAISATATEAFF.

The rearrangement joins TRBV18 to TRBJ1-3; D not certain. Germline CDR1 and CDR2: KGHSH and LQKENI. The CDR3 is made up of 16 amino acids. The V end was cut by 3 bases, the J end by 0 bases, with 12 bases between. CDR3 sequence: CASSPQELVSGNTIYF. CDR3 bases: TGTGCCAGCTCACCCCAAGAGCTCGTCTCTGGAAACACCATATATTTT.

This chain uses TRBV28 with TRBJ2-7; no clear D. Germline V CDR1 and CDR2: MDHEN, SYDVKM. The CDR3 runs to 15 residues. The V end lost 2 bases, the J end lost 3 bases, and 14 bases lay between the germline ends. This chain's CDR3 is CASSLSQSLIYEQYF. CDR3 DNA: TGTGCCAGCAGTTTAAGTCAAAGCCTTATCTACGAGCAGTACTTC.

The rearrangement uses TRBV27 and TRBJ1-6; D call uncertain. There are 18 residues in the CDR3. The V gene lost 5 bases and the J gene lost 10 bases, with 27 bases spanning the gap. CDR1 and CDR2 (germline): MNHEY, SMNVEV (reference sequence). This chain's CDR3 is CASSQRVLLSDGFSPLHF. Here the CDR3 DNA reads TGTGCCAGCAGTCAGAGGGTCTTACTGAGCGATGGGTTCTCACCCCTCCACTTT.

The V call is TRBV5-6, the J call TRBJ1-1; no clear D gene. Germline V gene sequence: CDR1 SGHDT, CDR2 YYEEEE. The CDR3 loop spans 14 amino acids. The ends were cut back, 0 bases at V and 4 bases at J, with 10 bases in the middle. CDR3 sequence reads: CASSLVRAGTEAFF. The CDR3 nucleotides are TGTGCCAGCAGCTTGGTACGTGCGGGCACTGAAGCTTTCTTT. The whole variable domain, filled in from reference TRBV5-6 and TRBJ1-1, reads DAGVTQSPTHLIKTRGQQVTLRCSPKSGHDTVSWYQQALGQGPQFIFQYYEEEERQRGNFPDRFSGHQFPNYSSELNVNALLLGDSALYLCASSLVRAGTEAFFGQGTRLTVV.

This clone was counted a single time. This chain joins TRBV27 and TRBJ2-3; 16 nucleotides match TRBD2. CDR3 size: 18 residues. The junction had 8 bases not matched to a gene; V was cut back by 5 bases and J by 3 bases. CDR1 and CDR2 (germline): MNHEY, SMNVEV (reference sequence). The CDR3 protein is CASSLKPGLAGGTDTQYF. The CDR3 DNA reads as TGTGCCAGCAGTCTCAAGCCGGGACTAGCGGGAGGGACAGATACGCAGTATTTT.